The present entry profiles one T cell receptor beta chain with its context. Its antigen is currently unknown. This record belongs to a study of CD8 T cells in ankylosing spondylitis. The authors made TCR beta libraries by quantitative 5'-RACE with molecular barcodes. TCRdb reanalysed the 5' RACE reads using MiXCR and keeps one entry per CDR3 protein. This table holds roughly 700,000 distinct CDR3 sequences, 19% found once. Study findings and constraints: According to the report, clones linked to the disease were significantly enriched in matched synovial fluid samples taken from ankylosing spondylitis patients. There was a TCR beta motif, made of roughly eight highly homologous variants, that appeared characteristic of ankylosing spondylitis blood. Previous work reported some of these motif variants in the synovial fluid and blood of reactive arthritis.

This receptor was identified in a male donor with ankylosing spondylitis. Specimen: blood, either unsorted or a sorted T cell fraction (not recorded which).

CDR3 protein: CSVSGGKAQYF. DNA for the CDR3: TGCAGCGTTTCGGGGGGAAAGGCCCAGTACTTC. The chain has TRBV29-1 and TRBJ2-5; 7 nucleotides align to TRBD2. V lost 5 bases to trimming and J lost 9 bases; unmatched junction nucleotides: 6. The CDR3 sequence is 11 residues long. The germline V gene encodes CDR1 SQVTM and CDR2 ANQGSEA.